This TCR beta chain emerged from a study of cytomegalovirus exposure and HLA in healthy donors. The wider study: Among around 180 million T cells, an earlier analysis found 117 million unique TCR beta sequences.

It was with 60 Vbeta and 13 Jbeta primers that the PCR ran. Sequencing was performed with immunoSEQ multiplex PCR; in TCRdb, only in-frame clones are kept and a portion is missing. The sample records about 98,000 clones, approximately 69% being singletons. Germline-derived CDR1 and CDR2 are ENHRY and SYGVKD. The CDR3 loop spans 15 amino acids. V was cut by 0 bases and J by 4 bases, with 9 bases left in between. V and J are TRBV10-3 and TRBJ2-2, with D perhaps matching TRBD2 (6 bases). The receptor comes from a female donor in good health and CMV-seronegative. The source material was PBMCs. The CDR3 region has the DNA TGTGCCATCAGTGAGTCGCGGGGACTCACCGGGGAGCTGTTTTTT. Translation gives CAISESRGLTGELFF.